The 25 T cell receptor beta chains given below trace back to one sample, sequenced in a study of blood T cell repertoires in COVID-19. Data came from immunoSEQ multiplex PCR; TCRdb stores just in-frame clones and leaves some out. The sample shows some 190,000 clones, 70% to 85% of them seen only once. The sequenced sample consisted of peripheral blood. The receptors were gathered from a man aged 80 or over with COVID-19, enrolled during active disease.

CDR3 in amino acids: CASSHYRETGIGQPQHF. The CDR3 DNA sequence: TGTGCCAGCAGTCACTACCGCGAGACAGGGATTGGGCAGCCCCAGCATTTT. The chain is built from TRBV6-2 or TRBV6-3 and TRBJ1-5; 7 bases match TRBD1. The CDR3 is made up of 17 amino acids. Germline trimming cut 5 bases from V and 7 bases from J; bases unmatched to any gene: 17. CDR1 MNHEY and CDR2 SVGEGT come from the germline V gene.

The chain couples TRBV10-3 to TRBJ1-3; no definite D call. Per the germline V gene, CDR1 is ENHRY and CDR2 is SYGVKD. The CDR3 is 15 amino acids. Trimming took off 3 bases at V and 0 bases at J, with 9 bases between the two ends. The CDR3 sequence is CAISESASSGNTIYF. Here the CDR3 DNA reads TGTGCCATCAGTGAATCCGCGAGCTCTGGAAACACCATATATTTT.

The rearrangement links TRBV19 to TRBJ1-4; 7 bases agree with TRBD1. Germline CDR1 is LNHDA and CDR2 is SQIVND (reference sequence). The CDR3 contains 14 residues. With V trimmed by 7 bases and J by 8 bases, 10 bases remained unmatched. The CDR3 DNA is TGTGCCAGTACGGGAGGGGGCATCAGAGAAAAACTGTTTTTT. It is translated as CASTGGGIREKLFF.

The V call is TRBV27, the J call TRBJ1-1, with 8 positions matching TRBD1. Germline CDR1 and CDR2: MNHEY and SMNVEV (reference sequence). Trimming removed 5 bases from V and 3 bases from J; junction bases left unmatched: 8. This CDR3 has 15 amino acids. As DNA, the CDR3 is TGTGCCAGCAGTAACCCCAAGACAGGGGACACTGAAGCTTTCTTT. Its protein is CASSNPKTGDTEAFF.

The genes are TRBV6-1 and TRBJ1-5; no clear D gene. Looked up from germline, CDR1 is MNHNS and CDR2 is SASEGT. This CDR3 has 12 amino acids. Trimming removed 3 bases at V and 5 bases at J, with 5 bases between. The CDR3 region is CASSDRYQPQHF. CDR3 bases: TGTGCCAGCAGTGACAGGTATCAGCCCCAGCATTTT.

This clone was found once. V gene TRBV3-1 (or the pseudogene TRBV3-2) combines with J gene TRBJ2-2, with D possibly TRBD2 on 7 matching bases. CDR1 is LGHDT and CDR2 is YNNKEL in the germline V gene (reference sequence). V lost 1 base and J 6 bases, leaving 9 bases between the germline ends. The CDR3 runs to 14 residues. CDR3 amino acids: CASSQAGGPGELFF. As DNA, the CDR3 is TGTGCCAGCAGCCAAGCGGGGGGCCCCGGGGAGCTGTTTTTT.

V usage is TRBV28 and J usage is TRBJ2-7, with 10 bases aligning to TRBD1. In germline, CDR1 is MDHEN, CDR2 SYDVKM. V lost 10 bases, J lost 4 bases, and 4 bases stayed unmatched. This CDR3 spans 12 amino acids. This CDR3 is CATTGQGYEQYF. The DNA for the CDR3 is TGTGCCACCACGGGACAGGGGTACGAGCAGTACTTC.

The genes are TRBV19 and TRBJ2-3; D is ambiguous. The CDR3 runs 13 residues. Germline CDR1 LNHDA, CDR2 SQIVND (reference sequence). The germline V and J ends were trimmed by 6 bases and 1 base, with 8 bases remaining between them. The CDR3 reads CASSPLGTDTQYF. CDR3 coding DNA: TGTGCCAGTAGCCCCCTCGGCACAGATACGCAGTATTTT.

This clone was recorded once. J is TRBJ1-2 and V is TRBV6-2 or TRBV6-3; D may be TRBD1 (5 bases). Trimming cost V 7 bases and J 6 bases, with 18 bases left between them. CDR3 length: 14 amino acids. Germline loops: CDR1 MNHEY, CDR2 SVGEGT. The CDR3: CASTPLGGSDGYTF. The CDR3 nucleotides read TGTGCCAGCACCCCCTTGGGGGGGAGCGATGGCTACACCTTC.

The V call is TRBV6-5, the J call TRBJ2-5; 8 positions agree with TRBD1. Germline V gives CDR1 MNHEY, CDR2 SVGAGI. The CDR3 loop spans 13 amino acids. V gave up 6 bases and J gave up 5 bases; unmatched junction bases: 5. Written as DNA, the CDR3 is TGTGCCAGCAGAGACAGGGGTGGGGAGACCCAGTACTTC. As protein: CASRDRGGETQYF.

This sequence joins TRBV6-4 and TRBJ1-6; 10 nucleotides align to TRBD1. Per germline, CDR1 MRHNA and CDR2 SNTAGT. The V gene end was trimmed by 5 bases and the J gene end by 9 bases; junction bases not matched to a gene: 10. The CDR3 extends over 16 amino acids. The CDR3 DNA follows: TGTGCCAGCAGTCTAGAGACAGGGGGCGCGGGTTCACCCCTCCACTTT. Amino acid sequence: CASSLETGGAGSPLHF.

This clone has just one count. The J gene is TRBJ1-1, the V gene TRBV5-1; tentatively, D is TRBD1 (5 bases). V shed 0 bases and J shed 2 bases, with 17 bases lying between them. The CDR3 sequence is 17 residues long. Germline V gene lookup returns CDR1 SGHRS and CDR2 YFSETQ. CDR3 sequence reads: CASSLVGRVGGNTEAFF. The CDR3, as DNA: TGCGCCAGCAGCTTGGTTGGCAGGGTGGGAGGTAACACTGAAGCTTTCTTT.

The chain has TRBV5-4 and TRBJ2-1, with 7 bases matching TRBD1. The CDR3 sequence is 15 residues long. The germline V gene has CDR1 SGHNT and CDR2 YYREEE (reference sequence). The V segment lost 4 bases and the J segment 0 bases; nucleotides outside the gene matches: 4. CDR3 sequence (DNA): TGTGCCAGCAGCCTTAGACAGGGCTCCTACAATGAGCAGTTCTTC. Protein product: CASSLRQGSYNEQFF.

The J gene is TRBJ1-1, the V gene TRBV18, with D possibly matching TRBD1 (5 bases). This CDR3 comprises 15 residues. With 2 bases removed from V and 6 bases from J, the gap between germline ends came to 16 bases. Per the germline V gene, CDR1 is KGHSH and CDR2 is LQKENI. CDR3 in amino acids: CASSPYAGMGAEAFF. Written as DNA, the CDR3 is TGTGCCAGCTCACCATATGCAGGGATGGGCGCTGAAGCTTTCTTT.

The chain couples TRBV6-5 to TRBJ2-7, with 12 bases that match TRBD2. From germline, CDR1 is MNHEY and CDR2 SVGAGI. V trimming: 4 bases; J trimming: 4 bases; junction bases outside the gene matches: 5. The CDR3 length is 15 residues. The CDR3 protein is CASSLLAGGRYEQYF. The CDR3 region has the DNA TGTGCCAGCAGTTTGCTAGCGGGGGGGCGGTACGAGCAGTACTTC.

The DNA for the CDR3 is TGTGCCAGCTCACAGGAGGCCCGTAGCACAGATACGCAGTATTTT. This translates into CASSQEARSTDTQYF. This chain links TRBV18 with TRBJ2-3; D is perhaps TRBD2 (5 bases). This CDR3 comprises 15 residues. Deletions cut 4 bases from V and 0 bases from J, with 11 bases between. Germline CDR1 is KGHSH and CDR2 is LQKENI.

In regard to this clone: Other DNA sequences from this sample encode an identical CDR3 as well. V gene TRBV18 combines with J gene TRBJ1-2, with D possibly TRBD1 on 6 matching bases. Between the trimmed V and J ends, which lost 6 bases and 1 base, there was a span of 9 bases. CDR3 length equals 13 residues. Germline CDR1 is KGHSH and CDR2 is LQKENI. DNA of the CDR3: TGTGCCAGCTCCCTGGACAGTAACTATGGCTACACCTTC. Translation gives CASSLDSNYGYTF. Full variable domain (missing parts from reference TRBV18 and TRBJ1-2): NAGVMQNPRHLVRRRGQEARLRCSPMKGHSHVYWYRQLPEEGLKFMVYLQKENIIDESGMPKERFSAEFPKEGPSILRIQQVVRGDSAAYFCASSLDSNYGYTFGSGTRLTVV.

J is TRBJ1-1 and V is TRBV7-8, with no clear D. Looked up from germline, CDR1 is SGHVS and CDR2 is FQNEAQ. This CDR3 region has 13 residues. V lost 5 bases and J 1 base, leaving 8 bases between the germline ends. The DNA for the CDR3 is TGTGCCAGCAGCCCCCCGCGGAACACTGAAGCTTTCTTT. Translated, it gives CASSPPRNTEAFF.

The chain's CDR3 is CASSLGSALYGYTF. CDR3 coding DNA: TGTGCCAGCAGCTTAGGTAGTGCGTTATATGGCTACACCTTC. This chain links TRBV7-2 with TRBJ1-2; no reliable D call. V lost 1 base and J lost 5, with 11 bases in between. Germline CDR1 is SGHTA and CDR2 is FQGNSA. This CDR3 is built from 14 residues.

The rearrangement links TRBV5-1 to TRBJ1-2; D gene unclear. Trimming took off 0 bases at V and 5 bases at J, with 14 bases between the two ends. The V gene's germline CDR1 is SGHRS and CDR2 YFSETQ. The CDR3 is 15 amino acids. DNA for the CDR3: TGCGCCAGCAGCTTGGCTTCCGGAGACCTTTATGGCTACACCTTC. Protein sequence: CASSLASGDLYGYTF.

The chain carries TRBV7-9 and TRBJ1-4; the match to TRBD1 covers 7 bases. J gave up 3 bases and V 5 bases, and 6 bases lay outside the gene matches. Germline lookup yields CDR1 SEHNR and CDR2 FQNEAQ (reference sequence). There are 15 residues in the CDR3. The CDR3 DNA is TGTGCCAGCAGCCGCACCGGGACAGCTAATGAAAAACTGTTTTTT. Translated: CASSRTGTANEKLFF.

This rearrangement joins TRBV5-1 to TRBJ1-1; TRBD1 matches 8 bases. Looked up from germline, CDR1 is SGHRS and CDR2 is YFSETQ. J lost 10 bases, V lost 0 bases, and 5 bases had no gene match. The CDR3 totals 13 residues. This chain's CDR3 is CASSLETGERAFF. CDR3 in DNA: TGCGCCAGCAGCTTGGAGACAGGGGAGCGAGCTTTCTTT.

This chain uses TRBV18 with TRBJ2-1; TRBD1 matches at 9 bases. Looked up from germline, CDR1 is KGHSH and CDR2 is LQKENI. This CDR3 has 14 amino acids. Trimming took 2 bases from V and 8 from J; bases not matched to a gene: 4. The CDR3: CASSPTTGGDEQFF. CDR3 sequence (DNA): TGTGCCAGCTCACCAACGACAGGGGGGGATGAGCAGTTCTTC.

The chain is built from TRBV2 and TRBJ1-5; D may be TRBD1 (6 bases). The germline V and J ends were trimmed by 3 bases and 0 bases, with 9 bases remaining between them. The CDR3 contains 15 residues. Germline lookup yields CDR1 SNHLY and CDR2 FYNNEI. The CDR3 is CASSDKGDSNQPQHF. The DNA of the CDR3 is TGTGCCAGCAGTGATAAGGGGGATAGCAATCAGCCCCAGCATTTT.

This clone came up once. This sample also contains other DNA sequences that code for the same CDR3. The rearrangement links TRBV28 to TRBJ1-2, with 7 bases matching TRBD1. The germline CDR1 and CDR2 sequences are MDHEN and SYDVKM. With V trimmed by 6 bases and J by 4 bases, 5 bases remained unmatched. This CDR3 spans 13 amino acids. The CDR3 sequence is CASSSGTVYGYTF. In DNA, the CDR3 is TGTGCCAGCAGCTCTGGGACAGTCTATGGCTACACCTTC.